A few counts support the clone carrying this TCR beta chain. What it binds is unknown. The primer mix had 60 Vbeta and 13 Jbeta primers. Libraries were prepared by immunoSEQ multiplex PCR; TCRdb keeps only in-frame clonotypes and omits some of them. The table lists tens of thousands of clones, about 72% of them singletons. CDR3 length: 12 amino acids. V shed 6 bases and J shed 8 bases, with 13 bases lying between them. Germline values: CDR1 MNHNY, CDR2 SVGAGI (reference sequence). This sample stems from a study of cytomegalovirus exposure and HLA in healthy donors. Background on the study: Within the Caucasian-associated ancestry cluster were around four fifths of the approximately 400 genotyped donors.

Study-level findings and limits: A later analysis linked a missense variant in DCLRE1C to the trimming of TCR beta V and J genes.

At the time of sampling, donors were nominally healthy, though unrecorded immune exposures were likely. This chain links TRBV6-6 with TRBJ1-2, with D maybe TRBD1 (5 bases). What was sequenced was PBMCs. This sequence originates from a woman in her 30s in good health and CMV-seropositive. CDR3: CASSPQGWGYTF. The CDR3, as DNA: TGTGCCAGCAGCCCCCAGGGTTGGGGCTACACCTTC.